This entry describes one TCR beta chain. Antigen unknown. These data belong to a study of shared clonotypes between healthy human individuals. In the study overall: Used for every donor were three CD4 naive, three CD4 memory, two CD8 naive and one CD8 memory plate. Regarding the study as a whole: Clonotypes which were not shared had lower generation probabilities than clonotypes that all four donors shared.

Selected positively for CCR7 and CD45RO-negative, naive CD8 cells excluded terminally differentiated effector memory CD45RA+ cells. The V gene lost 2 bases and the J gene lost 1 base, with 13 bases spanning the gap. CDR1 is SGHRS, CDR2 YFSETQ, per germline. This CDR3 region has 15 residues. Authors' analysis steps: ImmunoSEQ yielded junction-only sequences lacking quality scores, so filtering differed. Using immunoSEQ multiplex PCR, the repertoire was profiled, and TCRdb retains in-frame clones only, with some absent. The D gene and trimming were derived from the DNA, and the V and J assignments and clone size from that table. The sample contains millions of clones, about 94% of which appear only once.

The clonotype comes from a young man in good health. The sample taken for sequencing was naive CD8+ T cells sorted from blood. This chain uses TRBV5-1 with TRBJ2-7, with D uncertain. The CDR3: CASSFRLTPSYEQYF. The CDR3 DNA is TGCGCCAGCAGCTTCAGGTTGACCCCTTCCTACGAGCAGTACTTC.